These T cell receptor beta chains were read from a single sample in a study of blood T cell repertoires in COVID-19. Sequencing was performed with immunoSEQ multiplex PCR; in TCRdb, only in-frame clones are kept and a portion is missing. Of 220,000 or so clones in the sample, around 83% were seen once. Sequences were obtained from peripheral blood. Source of these receptors: a woman aged 45-59 years with COVID-19, enrolled during active disease. Both conserved end residues are part of each CDR3. Each record gives: V gene, clone size, J gene, D gene, CDR3 DNA, CDR3 protein. D genes are given only for firm matches. Not all rows give a size; the values are once, few, many and, for expanded clones, a class.

v_gene: TRBV29-1
abundance: once
j_gene: TRBJ1-1
d_gene: .
CDR3nt: TGCAGCGCTGAGGGAGGGAGGGCTGAAGCTTTCTTT
CDR3aa: CSAEGGRAEAFF

v_gene: TRBV11-3
abundance: .
j_gene: TRBJ1-6
d_gene: TRBD1
CDR3nt: TGTGCCAGCAGCTCAGGGGGCAGGCCCCTCCACTTT
CDR3aa: CASSSGGRPLHF

v_gene: TRBV2
abundance: .
j_gene: TRBJ2-2
d_gene: TRBD2
CDR3nt: TGTGCCAGCAGTGGGGAGGGAGGAACCGGGGAGCTGTTTTTT
CDR3aa: CASSGEGGTGELFF

v_gene: TRBV19
abundance: .
j_gene: TRBJ1-3
d_gene: .
CDR3nt: TGTGCCAGTAGTAGAGGCGGTGGAAACACCATATATTTT
CDR3aa: CASSRGGGNTIYF

v_gene: TRBV3-1/TRBV3-2
abundance: few
j_gene: TRBJ1-1
d_gene: .
CDR3nt: TGTGCCAGCAGTGAGGTGCTGAACACTGAAGCTTTCTTT
CDR3aa: CASSEVLNTEAFF

v_gene: TRBV18
abundance: .
j_gene: TRBJ2-5
d_gene: .
CDR3nt: TGTGCCAGCTCACCGTTACAGGGCGAAGAGACCCAGTACTTC
CDR3aa: CASSPLQGEETQYF

v_gene: TRBV28
abundance: few
j_gene: TRBJ2-7
d_gene: TRBD1
CDR3nt: TGTGCCAGCAGACAGGGGAGCTCCTACGAGCAGTACTTC
CDR3aa: CASRQGSSYEQYF

v_gene: TRBV19
abundance: once
j_gene: TRBJ2-3
d_gene: TRBD2
CDR3nt: TGTGCCAGTACCCCTCCGGGACTAGCGGGGGGCACAGATACGCAGTATTTT
CDR3aa: CASTPPGLAGGTDTQYF

v_gene: TRBV29-1
abundance: .
j_gene: TRBJ2-3
d_gene: TRBD1
CDR3nt: TGCAGCGTTGAAGGCGGACAGGGAAGAAGCACAGATACGCAGTATTTT
CDR3aa: CSVEGGQGRSTDTQYF

v_gene: TRBV2
abundance: .
j_gene: TRBJ2-5
d_gene: .
CDR3nt: TGTGCCAGCAGTTGGGACTTAGGGGAGACCCAGTACTTC
CDR3aa: CASSWDLGETQYF

v_gene: TRBV5-4
abundance: .
j_gene: TRBJ1-2
d_gene: .
CDR3nt: TGTGCCAGCAGCTTACCTGGCGGTAACTATGGCTACACCTTC
CDR3aa: CASSLPGGNYGYTF

v_gene: TRBV11-3
abundance: .
j_gene: TRBJ2-3
d_gene: TRBD2
CDR3nt: TGTGCCAGCAGCTTAGATGGGGGGGACGGGGGAGATACGCAGTATTTT
CDR3aa: CASSLDGGDGGDTQYF

v_gene: TRBV19
abundance: .
j_gene: TRBJ1-2
d_gene: .
CDR3nt: TGTGCCAGTAGTATAGTACCGGGATTAGGGAGTGGCTACACCTTC
CDR3aa: CASSIVPGLGSGYTF

v_gene: TRBV29-1
abundance: .
j_gene: TRBJ2-7
d_gene: TRBD2
CDR3nt: TGCAGCGTTCTCAGCGGGAGTAGCTACGAGCAGTACTTC
CDR3aa: CSVLSGSSYEQYF

v_gene: TRBV30
abundance: .
j_gene: TRBJ1-6
d_gene: .
CDR3nt: TGTGCCTGGAGTGTGGACAGCCTTAATTCACCCCTCCACTTT
CDR3aa: CAWSVDSLNSPLHF

v_gene: TRBV4-3
abundance: .
j_gene: TRBJ2-1
d_gene: .
CDR3nt: TGCGCCAGCAGGGGTCGGGGTAGTGAGCAGTTCTTC
CDR3aa: CASRGRGSEQFF

v_gene: TRBV10-2
abundance: .
j_gene: TRBJ1-1
d_gene: TRBD1
CDR3nt: TGCGCCAGCAGTGAGGACAGGGTGTCGTTGAACACTGAAGCTTTCTTT
CDR3aa: CASSEDRVSLNTEAFF

v_gene: TRBV11-2
abundance: .
j_gene: TRBJ1-6
d_gene: .
CDR3nt: TGTGCCAGCAGCGCCCTGGCACAGGGCTCTCGGTCACCCCTCCACTTT
CDR3aa: CASSALAQGSRSPLHF

v_gene: TRBV7-6
abundance: .
j_gene: TRBJ1-2
d_gene: .
CDR3nt: TGTGCCAGCAGCTTAGGCGTTAACTATGGCTACACCTTC
CDR3aa: CASSLGVNYGYTF

v_gene: TRBV10-3
abundance: .
j_gene: TRBJ1-3
d_gene: .
CDR3nt: TGTGCCATCAGTGAAGGGACATACCTCGAAAACACCATATATTTT
CDR3aa: CAISEGTYLENTIYF

v_gene: TRBV3-1/TRBV3-2
abundance: .
j_gene: TRBJ2-1
d_gene: .
CDR3nt: TGTGCCAGCAGCTCTTACAATGAGCAGTTCTTC
CDR3aa: CASSSYNEQFF

v_gene: TRBV7-2
abundance: few
j_gene: TRBJ2-2
d_gene: TRBD2
CDR3nt: TGTGCCAGCAGCTTAGGTCTAGCGGGGGCTTTCACCGGGGAGCTGTTTTTT
CDR3aa: CASSLGLAGAFTGELFF

v_gene: TRBV11-2
abundance: .
j_gene: TRBJ1-1
d_gene: .
CDR3nt: TGTGCCAGCAGCGCCTCCGGACAGAACACTGAAGCTTTCTTT
CDR3aa: CASSASGQNTEAFF

v_gene: TRBV10-3
abundance: few
j_gene: TRBJ2-2
d_gene: TRBD2
CDR3nt: TGTGCCATCAGCCCAATCGCCCCCGGGGGGATCACCGGGGAGCTGTTTTTT
CDR3aa: CAISPIAPGGITGELFF

v_gene: TRBV27
abundance: .
j_gene: TRBJ1-2
d_gene: TRBD1
CDR3nt: TGTGCCAGCCTCGGGGGGACAGGGCGTGGGTATGGCTACACCTTC
CDR3aa: CASLGGTGRGYGYTF

v_gene: TRBV6-6
abundance: few
j_gene: TRBJ1-1
d_gene: .
CDR3nt: TGTGCCAGCAGTCCGCGAACAGGGAACACTGAAGCTTTCTTT
CDR3aa: CASSPRTGNTEAFF

v_gene: TRBV19
abundance: .
j_gene: TRBJ2-1
d_gene: .
CDR3nt: TGTGCCAGTAGTATAACTAGCTCGGCCTACAATGAGCAGTTCTTC
CDR3aa: CASSITSSAYNEQFF

v_gene: TRBV12-5
abundance: .
j_gene: TRBJ1-3
d_gene: .
CDR3nt: TGTGCTAGTGCCCACTTACGGGGCTCTGGAAACACCATATATTTT
CDR3aa: CASAHLRGSGNTIYF

v_gene: TRBV19
abundance: once
j_gene: TRBJ1-2
d_gene: TRBD1
CDR3nt: TGTGCCAGTAGTATCCAGCAGGGGGGAGGAATCTCTGGCTACACCTTC
CDR3aa: CASSIQQGGGISGYTF

v_gene: TRBV30
abundance: few
j_gene: TRBJ1-2
d_gene: .
CDR3nt: TGTGCCTGGAGCGCCTCCCGGCAGGGCAATGTCTACACCTTC
CDR3aa: CAWSASRQGNVYTF

v_gene: TRBV27
abundance: once
j_gene: TRBJ2-1
d_gene: .
CDR3nt: TGTGCCAGCAGTTTAGAGGGCTACAATGAGCAGTTCTTC
CDR3aa: CASSLEGYNEQFF

v_gene: TRBV9
abundance: .
j_gene: TRBJ2-7
d_gene: .
CDR3nt: TGTGCCAGCAGCGTGGGGCGGCTTCCCTACGAGCAGTACTTC
CDR3aa: CASSVGRLPYEQYF

v_gene: TRBV5-5
abundance: once
j_gene: TRBJ1-5
d_gene: .
CDR3nt: TGTGCCAGCAGCTTGTATATCGGGGGAGATCAGCCCCAGCATTTT
CDR3aa: CASSLYIGGDQPQHF

v_gene: TRBV6-2/TRBV6-3
abundance: once
j_gene: TRBJ1-5
d_gene: .
CDR3nt: TGTGCCAGCAGTTCTCCAGGGCGGCCCCAGCATTTT
CDR3aa: CASSSPGRPQHF

v_gene: TRBV7-2
abundance: .
j_gene: TRBJ2-2
d_gene: TRBD2
CDR3nt: TGTGCCAGCGCCCTGGAGGGGCTAGCGGGGTTCCAAACCGGGGAGCTGTTTTTT
CDR3aa: CASALEGLAGFQTGELFF

v_gene: TRBV11-3
abundance: few
j_gene: TRBJ2-1
d_gene: TRBD1
CDR3nt: TGTGCCAGCAGCCCGACAGGGGCACAGGGCAATGAGCAGTTCTTC
CDR3aa: CASSPTGAQGNEQFF

v_gene: TRBV7-9
abundance: .
j_gene: TRBJ1-5
d_gene: .
CDR3nt: TGTGCCAGCAGCCCCATGGATGGGGGGAGTATCAATCAGCCCCAGCATTTT
CDR3aa: CASSPMDGGSINQPQHF

v_gene: TRBV18
abundance: .
j_gene: TRBJ1-2
d_gene: .
CDR3nt: TGTGCCAGCTCACCACAGGAGTACAGCTACACCTTC
CDR3aa: CASSPQEYSYTF

v_gene: TRBV14
abundance: .
j_gene: TRBJ2-5
d_gene: TRBD2
CDR3nt: TGTGCCAGCAGTCCTCCCACCCTTGGACTAGCGGGTAAAGAGACCCAGTACTTC
CDR3aa: CASSPPTLGLAGKETQYF

v_gene: TRBV9
abundance: .
j_gene: TRBJ1-2
d_gene: .
CDR3nt: TGTGCCAGCACTCTAGGCCATTATGGCTACACCTTC
CDR3aa: CASTLGHYGYTF

v_gene: TRBV12-5
abundance: few
j_gene: TRBJ2-6
d_gene: .
CDR3nt: TGTGCTAGTGGTTTGGTACGGGCAGGAGGTTATCCTGGGGCCAACGTCCTGACTTTC
CDR3aa: CASGLVRAGGYPGANVLTF

v_gene: TRBV3-1/TRBV3-2
abundance: few
j_gene: TRBJ1-5
d_gene: .
CDR3nt: TGTGCCAGCAGTTCGGGGGTCTCTAATCAGCCCCAGCATTTT
CDR3aa: CASSSGVSNQPQHF

v_gene: TRBV7-8
abundance: .
j_gene: TRBJ2-5
d_gene: TRBD2
CDR3nt: TGTGCCAGCAGCTTTATCGGGACTAGCGGCCAAGAGACCCAGTACTTC
CDR3aa: CASSFIGTSGQETQYF

v_gene: TRBV13
abundance: .
j_gene: TRBJ2-4
d_gene: .
CDR3nt: TGTGCCAGCAGCTTAAGGGGGGCCAAAAACATTCAGTACTTC
CDR3aa: CASSLRGAKNIQYF

v_gene: TRBV19
abundance: .
j_gene: TRBJ2-4
d_gene: .
CDR3nt: TGTGCCAGTAGTATAGACCGACAACACACTCAGTACTTC
CDR3aa: CASSIDRQHTQYF

v_gene: TRBV19
abundance: .
j_gene: TRBJ1-4
d_gene: .
CDR3nt: TGTGCCAGTAGTGCCGGGGATAATGAAAAACTGTTTTTT
CDR3aa: CASSAGDNEKLFF

v_gene: TRBV27
abundance: .
j_gene: TRBJ1-5
d_gene: .
CDR3nt: TGTGCCAGCAGGAGAACCTCGGGGGTAGGAAATCAGCCCCAGCATTTT
CDR3aa: CASRRTSGVGNQPQHF

v_gene: TRBV4-1
abundance: .
j_gene: TRBJ1-6
d_gene: TRBD1
CDR3nt: TGCGCCAGCAGCCCCCGGGACAGGGGTCCACCCCTCCACTTT
CDR3aa: CASSPRDRGPPLHF

v_gene: TRBV5-1
abundance: few
j_gene: TRBJ2-3
d_gene: TRBD1
CDR3nt: TGCGCCAGCAGCTCATGGACAGGGACAGATACGCAGTATTTT
CDR3aa: CASSSWTGTDTQYF

v_gene: TRBV27
abundance: .
j_gene: TRBJ2-4
d_gene: .
CDR3nt: TGTGCCAGCAGTCTACGAACAGGGCCCAAAAACATTCAGTACTTC
CDR3aa: CASSLRTGPKNIQYF

v_gene: TRBV19
abundance: once
j_gene: TRBJ1-3
d_gene: .
CDR3nt: TGTGCCACCCGCCGGGGTATGGACTCTGGAAACACCATATATTTT
CDR3aa: CATRRGMDSGNTIYF

v_gene: TRBV9
abundance: .
j_gene: TRBJ1-2
d_gene: .
CDR3nt: TGTGCCAGCAGCGTACCCGACACCTATGGCTACACCTTC
CDR3aa: CASSVPDTYGYTF

v_gene: TRBV30
abundance: .
j_gene: TRBJ2-4
d_gene: TRBD1
CDR3nt: TGTGCCTGGAGCACACGCGGGACAGGGTTCATTAAAAACATTCAGTACTTC
CDR3aa: CAWSTRGTGFIKNIQYF

v_gene: TRBV6-2/TRBV6-3
abundance: few
j_gene: TRBJ2-1
d_gene: .
CDR3nt: TGTGCCAGCAGTTCAGGGTTCCATGAGCAGTTCTTC
CDR3aa: CASSSGFHEQFF